A single sample gave rise to the 4 T cell receptor beta chains below, sequenced in a study of OX40 agonist ivuxolimab in advanced cancers. The assay was immunoSEQ multiplex PCR, and TCRdb's table has in-frame clones only and misses some. Counted here are roughly 56,000 clones, roughly 84% occurring once; the ten biggest clones make up 4% to 5.5%. This specimen was CD4+ or CD8+ T cells sorted from blood, taken in a trial of the OX40 agonist ivuxolimab. The receptors come from an adult with an advanced solid tumor such as melanoma, head and neck, liver or kidney cancer.

The CDR3 DNA sequence: TGTGCCAGCAGCTTAGCCGGGACACGGGCAGGAGCTTTCTTT. Its translation: CASSLAGTRAGAFF. The rearrangement links TRBV11-1 to TRBJ1-1; a weak D match, TRBD1 (6 bases). V lost 0 bases and J 10 bases, leaving 15 bases between the germline ends. Germline CDR1 SGHAT, CDR2 FQDESV (reference sequence). The CDR3 covers 14 residues.

The rearrangement joins TRBV9 to TRBJ2-7, with 12 positions matching TRBD2. Germline CDR1 is SGDLS and CDR2 is YYNGEE. With V trimmed by 3 bases and J by 2 bases, 3 bases remained unmatched. CDR3 length: 15 amino acids. In DNA, the CDR3 is TGTGCCAGCAGCGGGGGACTAGCGGGTCCCTACGAGCAGTACTTC. Translated: CASSGGLAGPYEQYF.

The V gene is TRBV11-2, the J gene TRBJ1-6; D uncertain. The CDR3 has 12 amino acids. With 5 bases removed from V and 6 bases from J, the gap between germline ends came to 5 bases. Germline V gene lookup returns CDR1 SGHAT and CDR2 FQNNGV. CDR3 region: CASSVSNSPLHF. CDR3 nucleotides: TGTGCCAGCAGCGTTAGTAATTCACCCCTCCACTTT.

V gene TRBV28 combines with J gene TRBJ2-7, with a weak D call TRBD1 (6 bases). This CDR3 region has 14 residues. CDR1 and CDR2 from the germline V gene are MDHEN and SYDVKM. V was pared by 5 bases and J by 0 bases, with 11 bases between. The CDR3 reads CASSGRGHSYEQYF. DNA for the CDR3: TGTGCCAGCAGTGGCAGGGGTCACTCCTACGAGCAGTACTTC.